What follows is one T cell receptor beta chain and its context. As yet, its antigen is unknown. These data belong to a study of blood T cells in healthy people across ages. Using a J-beta primer mix together with a sample-barcoded 5' primer, a second PCR was run for about 6 to 12 cycles. TCRdb re-called the 5' RACE reads with MiXCR, one entry per CDR3 protein. Among fewer than 800,000 distinct CDR3 sequences listed, under 25% were seen once. Study-wide points: With naive T cell percentage, TCR beta diversity showed a strong correlation.

This CDR3 is built from 13 residues. V was pared by 1 base and J by 14 bases, with 9 bases of the junction left unmatched. The chain links TRBV12-3 or TRBV12-4 to TRBJ1-1; 8 bases agree with TRBD1. This receptor was identified in a man between 65 and 79 years old in good health. What was sequenced was blood. CDR3 loop: CASSLDQGAVLFF. Written as DNA, the CDR3 is TGTGCCAGCAGTTTAGATCAGGGGGCGGTTTTGTTCTTT.